A single sample gave rise to the 2 T cell receptor beta chains below, sequenced in a study of cytomegalovirus exposure and HLA in healthy donors. The PCR had 60 Vbeta and 13 Jbeta primers. The data were produced by immunoSEQ multiplex PCR, yet TCRdb's version contains in-frame clones alone and is incomplete. The data hold about 100,000 clones, with more than 75% observed a single time. Sequencing used PBMCs. The source of these receptors is a woman aged 45-59 years in good health and CMV-seropositive.

The rearrangement uses TRBV4-2 and TRBJ2-2, with 8 bases fitting TRBD2. The CDR3 is 18 amino acids. The V and J ends lost 0 bases and 5 bases, in that order; junction bases with no gene match: 11. The germline CDR1 and CDR2 sequences are LGHNA and YNFKEQ. The CDR3 protein is CASSQDSRAGVPTGELFF. In nucleotides, the CDR3 is TGTGCCAGCAGCCAAGATTCTAGAGCGGGGGTTCCTACCGGGGAGCTGTTTTTT.

This chain connects TRBV4-2 to TRBJ2-1; TRBD2 matches at 13 bases. In germline, CDR1 is LGHNA, CDR2 YNFKEQ. With V trimmed by 0 bases and J by 9 bases, 8 bases remained unmatched. The CDR3 has 17 residues. CDR3 sequence reads: CASSQDWTSGREGEQFF. CDR3 DNA sequence: TGTGCCAGCAGCCAAGATTGGACTAGCGGGAGAGAAGGTGAGCAGTTCTTC.